The 15 T cell receptor beta chains given below trace back to one sample, sequenced in a study of blood T cell repertoires in COVID-19. Measured with immunoSEQ multiplex PCR; TCRdb has only the in-frame clones, and not every one. The sample lists 150,000 to 200,000 clones, 88% seen once, with approximately 4% in the top ten. Sequencing used peripheral blood. All receptors come from a human donor in a cohort sampled during active COVID-19.

The genes are TRBV6-5 and TRBJ1-2, with 8 bases fitting TRBD1. This CDR3 is built from 13 residues. V lost 3 bases to trimming and J lost 5 bases; unmatched junction nucleotides: 2. Germline V gene sequence: CDR1 MNHEY, CDR2 SVGAGI. CDR3 coding DNA: TGTGCCAGCAGTTATACAGGGGGATATGGCTACACCTTC. Protein: CASSYTGGYGYTF.

The gene calls are TRBV28 and TRBJ2-7; the match to TRBD2 covers 12 bases. V lost 6 bases to trimming and J lost 3 bases; unmatched junction nucleotides: 6. The CDR3 spans 15 residues. Germline loops: CDR1 MDHEN, CDR2 SYDVKM. CDR3 amino acids: CASRASGRAIYEQYF. The CDR3 DNA reads as TGTGCCAGCAGGGCTAGCGGGAGGGCGATCTACGAGCAGTACTTC.

The count of this clone is one. The chain recombines TRBV30 with TRBJ2-7, with TRBD1 as a possible D gene (6 bases). Germline V gene data show CDR1 as GTSNPN and CDR2 as SVGIG (reference sequence). There are 14 residues in the CDR3. V was trimmed by 3 bases and J by 2 bases, leaving 14 bases between them. The CDR3 coding sequence is TGTGCCTGGAGCCCAAACAGGGTAACCTACGAGCAGTACTTC. As protein: CAWSPNRVTYEQYF.

V and J are TRBV13 and TRBJ2-3, with 8 bases that match TRBD1. The germline CDR1 and CDR2 sequences are PRHDT and FYEKMQ (reference sequence). Trimming at V came to 5 bases and at J to 4 bases, leaving 8 bases not matched to a gene. There are 15 residues in the CDR3. CDR3 residues: CASSHAGGGADTQYF. CDR3 coding DNA: TGTGCCAGCAGCCACGCAGGGGGCGGCGCAGATACGCAGTATTTT.

The rearrangement joins TRBV10-2 to TRBJ1-2; possible D gene TRBD1, 6 bases. This CDR3 is built from 14 residues. CDR1 WSHSY and CDR2 SAAADI come from the germline V gene. Trimming took off 0 bases at V and 7 bases at J, with 12 bases between the two ends. CDR3 sequence (DNA): TGCGCCAGCAGTGAGTCTCGGGGGGGGGCTGGCTACACCTTC. Translation gives CASSESRGGAGYTF.

As DNA, the CDR3 is TGTGCCAGCAGTGACAGGCCGTATGGCTACACCTTC. Translation: CASSDRPYGYTF. The chain employs TRBV12-3 or TRBV12-4 and TRBJ1-2; a weak D match, TRBD1 (6 bases). Trimming cost V 5 bases and J 5 bases, with 9 bases left between them. This CDR3 contains 12 residues.

The gene calls are TRBV5-1 and TRBJ2-3; a possible D gene is TRBD1 (6 bases). The CDR3 loop spans 14 amino acids. Trimming took 6 bases from V and 0 from J, leaving 11 bases between them. Germline assignment: CDR1 SGHRS and CDR2 YFSETQ. CDR3 sequence reads: CASNIQGSTDTQYF. The CDR3 DNA reads as TGCGCCAGCAACATACAGGGTAGCACAGATACGCAGTATTTT.

The chain is built from TRBV9 and TRBJ1-3, with a possible D match to TRBD1 (5 bases). With 4 bases removed from V and 0 bases from J, the gap between germline ends came to 8 bases. The CDR3 loop spans 14 amino acids. Germline CDR1 is SGDLS and CDR2 is YYNGEE. CDR3 nucleotides: TGTGCCAGCAGCAACACAGGCTCTGGAAACACCATATATTTT. As protein: CASSNTGSGNTIYF.

The chain carries TRBV27 and TRBJ2-1, with D tentatively TRBD2 (5 bases). Germline values: CDR1 MNHEY, CDR2 SMNVEV (reference sequence). This CDR3 spans 13 amino acids. The V gene lost 5 bases and the J gene lost 3 bases, with 8 bases spanning the gap. The CDR3 DNA reads as TGTGCCAGCAGTCGTCGGGACTACAATGAGCAGTTCTTC. This sequence encodes CASSRRDYNEQFF.

The gene calls are TRBV6-6 and TRBJ2-2, with D hard to call. The CDR3 extends over 13 amino acids. The germline V gene encodes CDR1 MNHNY and CDR2 SVGAGI (reference sequence). Trimming removed 4 bases from V and 5 bases from J, with 8 bases in between. The CDR3 nucleotides read TGTGCCAGCAGTTCCCCCCGGACCGGGGAGCTGTTTTTT. This translates into CASSSPRTGELFF.

This chain uses TRBV30 with TRBJ1-5; TRBD1 matches at 7 bases. The trim removed 2 bases at V and 3 bases at J, leaving 7 bases unmatched. The germline V gene encodes CDR1 GTSNPN and CDR2 SVGIG (reference sequence). This CDR3 spans 15 amino acids. CDR3 nucleotides: TGTGCCTGGAGTCTGGCAGGGGGTTACAATCAGCCCCAGCATTTT. It yields the protein CAWSLAGGYNQPQHF.

V is TRBV2 and J is TRBJ1-2, with TRBD1 matching 9 bases. The length of the CDR3 is 16 residues. Germline V CDR1 and CDR2: SNHLY, FYNNEI. The J segment lost 6 bases and the V segment lost 1 base, leaving 9 bases of the junction unmatched. CDR3 bases: TGTGCCAGCAGTGAAGGTCGTTGGACAGGGGCCCATGGCTACACCTTC. Encoded protein: CASSEGRWTGAHGYTF.

The chain couples TRBV6-5 to TRBJ2-5; 8 bases map to TRBD1. In germline, CDR1 is MNHEY, CDR2 SVGAGI. V gave up 6 bases and J gave up 5 bases; unmatched junction bases: 5. This CDR3 region has 13 residues. CDR3 amino acids: CASRSGGRETQYF. The CDR3 bases are TGTGCCAGCAGATCAGGGGGCAGGGAGACCCAGTACTTC.

This clone turned up a few times. The chain recombines TRBV30 with TRBJ1-5, with D unclear. The ends were cut back, 0 bases at V and 7 bases at J, with 10 bases in the middle. The germline gives CDR1 GTSNPN, CDR2 SVGIG (reference sequence). The CDR3 consists of 13 residues. CDR3 region: CAWSVSAKQPQHF. The CDR3 DNA reads as TGTGCCTGGAGTGTCTCAGCGAAGCAGCCCCAGCATTTT.

The J gene is TRBJ1-5, the V gene TRBV28; 9 positions agree with TRBD1. Trimming took 7 bases from V and 5 from J; bases not matched to a gene: 9. CDR1 and CDR2 (germline): MDHEN, SYDVKM. The CDR3 sequence is 15 residues long. The CDR3 DNA sequence: TGTGCCAGCATTATCCGGGACAGGGTCGATCAGCCCCAGCATTTT. Protein: CASIIRDRVDQPQHF.